What follows are 13 T cell receptor beta chains derived from one specimen sequenced in a study of OX40 agonist ivuxolimab in advanced cancers. Produced via immunoSEQ multiplex PCR; TCRdb's table is partial and in-frame only. The sample contains around 90,000 clones, about nine tenths of which appear only once. The input for sequencing was CD4+ or CD8+ T cells sorted from blood, taken in a trial of the OX40 agonist ivuxolimab. All receptors derive from an adult with an advanced solid tumor such as melanoma, head and neck, liver or kidney cancer.

The V and J genes are TRBV25-1 and TRBJ2-5, with D perhaps TRBD2 (6 bases). The V end was cut by 5 bases, the J end by 2 bases, with 21 bases between. The germline V gene encodes CDR1 MGHDK and CDR2 SYGVNS. The CDR3 loop spans 17 amino acids. The CDR3 region is CASSPYTWGVGQETQYF. The CDR3 DNA sequence: TGTGCCAGCAGTCCATACACGTGGGGGGTGGGACAAGAGACCCAGTACTTC. The complete variable domain, with remaining parts taken from reference TRBV25-1 and TRBJ2-5, reads EADIYQTPRYLVIGTGKKITLECSQTMGHDKMYWYQQDPGMELHLIHYSYGVNSTEKGDLSSESTVSRIRTEHFPLTLESARPSHTSQYLCASSPYTWGVGQETQYFGPGTRLLVL.

The chain uses TRBV7-2 and TRBJ2-3, with D perhaps matching TRBD1 (6 bases). Trimming pared 4 bases from V and 2 bases from J, leaving 13 bases between. CDR3 length: 15 residues. Germline assignment: CDR1 SGHTA and CDR2 FQGNSA. CDR3 coding DNA: TGTGCCAGCAGCTCTTGGGGGCAGGTCACAGATACGCAGTATTTT. Translated: CASSSWGQVTDTQYF.

The chain combines TRBV5-5 with TRBJ2-3; D gene ambiguous. The CDR3 has 12 amino acids. Trimming stripped 2 bases from V and 4 bases from J, with 5 bases between. Germline CDR1 is SGHKS and CDR2 is YYEKEE (reference sequence). The CDR3 nucleotides are TGTGCCAGCAGCTTCCAAGCAGATACGCAGTATTTT. Its protein is CASSFQADTQYF.

The chain uses TRBV5-4 and TRBJ1-2, with 10 bases matching TRBD1. Per germline, CDR1 SGHNT and CDR2 YYREEE (reference sequence). The CDR3 covers 16 residues. V lost 4 bases and J lost 8; bases outside the gene matches: 14. The CDR3 spells CASSVAGGQGLGGYTF. CDR3 nucleotide sequence: TGTGCCAGCAGCGTTGCTGGGGGACAGGGGTTAGGGGGCTACACCTTC.

The CDR3 spells CASSLGTASTDTQYF. For the CDR3, the DNA is TGTGCCAGCAGCCTAGGGACAGCTAGCACAGATACGCAGTATTTT. V and J are TRBV9 and TRBJ2-3, with TRBD1 identical over 7 bases. In germline, CDR1 is SGDLS, CDR2 YYNGEE. CDR3 length equals 15 residues. After removal of 4 bases from V and 0 bases from J, the junction contained 5 bases not matched to a gene.

The chain employs TRBV10-3 and TRBJ1-2; TRBD1 might be the D (5 bases). CDR3 length: 15 amino acids. Trimming removed 5 bases at V and 0 bases at J, with 13 bases between. CDR1 and CDR2 from the germline V gene are ENHRY and SYGVKD. The CDR3 region has the DNA TGTGCCATCAGTCCTCGGACACCAGCTAACTATGGCTACACCTTC. Amino acid sequence: CAISPRTPANYGYTF.

V and J are TRBV2 and TRBJ2-7; D is perhaps TRBD2 (7 bases). Germline V gene data show CDR1 as SNHLY and CDR2 as FYNNEI. The CDR3 has 13 residues. V was clipped by 10 bases and J by 3 bases, with 16 bases between them. This chain's CDR3 is CATGGTPYYEQYF. The CDR3 coding sequence is TGTGCCACCGGGGGGACACCTTACTACGAGCAGTACTTC.

J is TRBJ2-3 and V is TRBV6-5; D possibly corresponds to TRBD1 (5 bases). Germline V gene lookup returns CDR1 MNHEY and CDR2 SVGAGI. Trimming took off 1 base at V and 0 bases at J, with 8 bases between the two ends. The CDR3 runs 15 residues. This chain's CDR3 is CASSYFRASTDTQYF. DNA of the CDR3: TGTGCCAGCAGTTACTTCAGGGCTAGCACAGATACGCAGTATTTT.

The rearrangement joins TRBV11-2 to TRBJ1-2; D unclear. The germline V and J ends were trimmed by 1 base and 3 bases, with 9 bases remaining between them. Germline lookup yields CDR1 SGHAT and CDR2 FQNNGV. The CDR3 consists of 14 residues. Here the CDR3 DNA reads TGTGCCAGCAGCTTAGCGCTGGGTGACTATGGCTACACCTTC. Translating it yields CASSLALGDYGYTF.

The chain recombines TRBV6-6 with TRBJ2-3; 12 nucleotides align to TRBD2. In germline, CDR1 is MNHNY, CDR2 SVGAGI (reference sequence). V trimming: 6 bases; J trimming: 5 bases; junction bases outside the gene matches: 6. This CDR3 comprises 15 residues. CDR3 coding DNA: TGTGCCAGCAGACGACTAGCGGGGGCGGAAGATACGCAGTATTTT. Translation: CASRRLAGAEDTQYF.

The chain carries TRBV20-1 and TRBJ2-7, with D uncertain. The V end was cut by 0 bases, the J end by 2 bases, with 2 bases between. This CDR3 has 11 residues. Germline CDR1 is DFQATT and CDR2 is SNEGSKA (reference sequence). The CDR3: CSARETYEQYF. CDR3 sequence (DNA): TGCAGTGCTAGAGAGACCTACGAGCAGTACTTC.

This chain links TRBV18 with TRBJ1-1, with 12 bases that match TRBD1. The ends lost 3 bases at V and 5 bases at J; junction bases unmatched: 4. The germline V gene has CDR1 KGHSH and CDR2 LQKENI. CDR3 length: 15 residues. The CDR3 sequence is CASSPRGQGATEAFF. CDR3 DNA sequence: TGTGCCAGCTCACCCCGGGGACAGGGGGCAACTGAAGCTTTCTTT.

The chain links TRBV19 to TRBJ2-2; tentatively, D is TRBD2 (5 bases). Trimming cost V 0 bases and J 4 bases, with 6 bases left between them. Germline CDR1 and CDR2: LNHDA and SQIVND (reference sequence). The CDR3 has 14 amino acids. The CDR3 here is CASSIERGTGELFF. CDR3 DNA: TGTGCCAGTAGTATAGAACGGGGCACCGGGGAGCTGTTTTTT.